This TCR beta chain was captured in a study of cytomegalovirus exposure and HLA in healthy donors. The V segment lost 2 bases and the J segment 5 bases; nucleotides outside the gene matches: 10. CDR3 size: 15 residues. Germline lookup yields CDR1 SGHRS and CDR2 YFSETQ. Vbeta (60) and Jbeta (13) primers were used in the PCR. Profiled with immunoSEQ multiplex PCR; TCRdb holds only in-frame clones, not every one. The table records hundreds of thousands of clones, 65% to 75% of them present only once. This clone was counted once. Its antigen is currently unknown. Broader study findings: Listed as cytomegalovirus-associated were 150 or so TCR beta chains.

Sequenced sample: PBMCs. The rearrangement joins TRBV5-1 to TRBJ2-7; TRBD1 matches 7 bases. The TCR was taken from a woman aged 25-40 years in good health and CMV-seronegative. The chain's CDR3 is CASSFEQGSSHEQYF. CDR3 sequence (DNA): TGCGCCAGCAGCTTCGAACAGGGGTCTAGTCACGAGCAGTACTTC. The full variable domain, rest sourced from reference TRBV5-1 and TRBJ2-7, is KAGVTQTPRYLIKTRGQQVTLSCSPISGHRSVSWYQQTPGQGLQFLFEYFSETQRNKGNFPGRFSGRQFSNSRSEMNVSTLELGDSALYLCASSFEQGSSHEQYFGPGTRLTVT.